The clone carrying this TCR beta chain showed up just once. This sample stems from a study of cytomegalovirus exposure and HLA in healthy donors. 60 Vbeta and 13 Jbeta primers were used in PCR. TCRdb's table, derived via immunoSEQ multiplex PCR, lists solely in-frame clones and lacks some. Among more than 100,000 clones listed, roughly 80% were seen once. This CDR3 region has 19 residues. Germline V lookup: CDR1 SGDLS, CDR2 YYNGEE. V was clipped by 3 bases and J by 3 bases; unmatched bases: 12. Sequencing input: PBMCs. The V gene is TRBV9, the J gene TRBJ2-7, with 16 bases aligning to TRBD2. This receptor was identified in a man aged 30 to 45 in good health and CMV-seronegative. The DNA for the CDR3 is TGTGCCAGCAGCGAGAGGGAGGGACTAGCGGGGGGGCCCGTCTACGAGCAGTACTTC. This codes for CASSEREGLAGGPVYEQYF.